The clone carrying this TCR beta chain was detected a few times. Its specificity is unknown. The data derive from a study of blood T cells in healthy people across ages. Study-wide results and limits: Naive T cell percentage showed a strong correlation with the diversity of TCR beta.

Trimming shortened V by 7 bases and J by 1 base, and 11 bases separated the two germline ends. This CDR3 has 12 amino acids. Germline-derived CDR1 and CDR2 are SQVTM and ANQGSEA. A J-beta primer mix and a sample-barcoded 5' primer were used in a second PCR of about 7 to 12 cycles. TCRdb fed the 5' RACE reads into MiXCR, producing one record per CDR3 protein. The sample consists of 500,000 to 650,000 distinct CDR3 sequences, approximately 26% of them appearing once. These data also formed part of another study, on T cells of mothers and their children.

Specimen: blood. The TCR sequence derives from a boy younger than 10 in good health. V is TRBV29-1 and J is TRBJ2-7, with D tentatively TRBD1 (5 bases). CDR3 sequence reads: CSARQPSYEQYF. The DNA for the CDR3 is TGCAGCGCCCGACAGCCGTCCTACGAGCAGTACTTC.